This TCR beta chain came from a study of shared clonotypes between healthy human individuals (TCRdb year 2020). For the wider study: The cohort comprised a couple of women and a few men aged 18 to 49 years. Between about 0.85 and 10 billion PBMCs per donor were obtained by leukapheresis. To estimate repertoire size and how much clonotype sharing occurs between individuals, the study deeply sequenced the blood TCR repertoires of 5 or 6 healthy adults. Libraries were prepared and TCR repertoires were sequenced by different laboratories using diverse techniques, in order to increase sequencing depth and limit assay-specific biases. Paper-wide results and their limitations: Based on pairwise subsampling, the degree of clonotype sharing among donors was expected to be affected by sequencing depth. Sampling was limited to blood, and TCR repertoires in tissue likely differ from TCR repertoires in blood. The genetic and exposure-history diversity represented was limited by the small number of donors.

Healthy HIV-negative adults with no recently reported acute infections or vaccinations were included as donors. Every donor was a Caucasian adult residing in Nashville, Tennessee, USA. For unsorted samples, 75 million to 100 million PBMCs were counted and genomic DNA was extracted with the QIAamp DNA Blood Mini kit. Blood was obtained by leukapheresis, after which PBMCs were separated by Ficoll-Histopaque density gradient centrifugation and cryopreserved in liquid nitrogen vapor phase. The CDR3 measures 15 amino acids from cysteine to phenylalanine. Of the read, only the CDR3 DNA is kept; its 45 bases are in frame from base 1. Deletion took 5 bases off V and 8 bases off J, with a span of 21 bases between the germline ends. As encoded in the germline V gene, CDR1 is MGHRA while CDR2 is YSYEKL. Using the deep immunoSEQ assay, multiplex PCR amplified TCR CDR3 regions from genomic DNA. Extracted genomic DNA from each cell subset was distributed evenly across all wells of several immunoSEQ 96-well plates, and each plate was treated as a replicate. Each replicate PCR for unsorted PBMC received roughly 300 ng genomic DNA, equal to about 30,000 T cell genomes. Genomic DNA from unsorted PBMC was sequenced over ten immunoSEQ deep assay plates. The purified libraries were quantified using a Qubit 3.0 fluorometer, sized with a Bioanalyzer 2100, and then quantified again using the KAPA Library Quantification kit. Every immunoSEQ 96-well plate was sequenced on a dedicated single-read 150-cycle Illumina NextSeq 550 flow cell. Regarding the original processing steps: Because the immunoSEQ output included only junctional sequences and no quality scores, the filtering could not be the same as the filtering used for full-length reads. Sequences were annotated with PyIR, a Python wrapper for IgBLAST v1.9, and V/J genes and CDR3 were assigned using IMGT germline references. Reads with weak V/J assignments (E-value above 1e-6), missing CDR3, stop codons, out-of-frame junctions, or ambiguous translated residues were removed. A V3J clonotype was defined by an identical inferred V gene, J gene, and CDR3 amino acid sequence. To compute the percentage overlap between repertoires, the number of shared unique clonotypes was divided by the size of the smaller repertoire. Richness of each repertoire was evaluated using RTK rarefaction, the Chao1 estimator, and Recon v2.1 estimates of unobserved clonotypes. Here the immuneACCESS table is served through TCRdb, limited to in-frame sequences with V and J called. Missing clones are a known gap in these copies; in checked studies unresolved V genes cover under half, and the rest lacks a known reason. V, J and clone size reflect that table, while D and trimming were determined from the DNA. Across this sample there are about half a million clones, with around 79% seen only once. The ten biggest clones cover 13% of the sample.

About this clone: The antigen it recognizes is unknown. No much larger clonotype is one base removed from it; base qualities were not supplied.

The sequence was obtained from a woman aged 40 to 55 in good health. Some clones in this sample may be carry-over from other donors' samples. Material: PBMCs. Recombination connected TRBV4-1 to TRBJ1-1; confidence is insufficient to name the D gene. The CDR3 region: CASSFSRAGGFEAFF. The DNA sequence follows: TGCGCCAGCAGCTTTTCCCGGGCCGGAGGGTTCGAAGCTTTCTTT.